What follows are 26 T cell receptor beta chains derived from one specimen sequenced in a study of T cell responses to AZD1222 COVID-19 vaccine. Profiling relied on immunoSEQ multiplex PCR, and the TCRdb table lists in-frame clones only, not all of them. The data contain about 270,000 clones, almost 95% of them singletons. The sequenced sample was peripheral blood, obtained 28 days after the second AZD1222 dose. These receptors all stem from an adult who received the AZD1222 COVID-19 vaccine.

In the case of this clone: An end of the junction does not agree with germline; a read error may underlie this. J is TRBJ2-2 and V is TRBV7-7; D assignment may be TRBD1 or TRBD2 (6 bases each). CDR3 length: 15 residues. CDR1 is SSHAT and CDR2 is FNYEAQ in the germline V gene (reference sequence). This chain's CDR3 is CASSLGGFDTGELFF. CDR3 sequence (DNA): TGTGCTAGCAGCTTAGGGGGGTTTGACACCGGGGAGCTGTTTTTT.

This chain connects TRBV3-1 (or the pseudogene TRBV3-2) to TRBJ1-1; D call uncertain. Germline loops: CDR1 LGHDT, CDR2 YNNKEL (reference sequence). V was shortened by 6 bases and J by 4 bases, with 12 bases between the two germline ends. The CDR3 consists of 13 residues. The CDR3 sequence is CASSKRGGTEAFF. The CDR3 coding sequence is TGTGCCAGCAGTAAACGGGGAGGCACTGAAGCTTTCTTT.

V is TRBV5-6 and J is TRBJ1-2; D is possibly TRBD1 (5 bases). The V gene lost 7 bases and the J gene lost 8 bases, with 18 bases spanning the gap. This CDR3 comprises 13 residues. Germline CDR1 reads SGHDT; CDR2 reads YYEEEE. The CDR3 sequence: CASRAGAERGYTF. The CDR3 DNA follows: TGTGCCAGCCGCGCCGGGGCCGAGAGAGGCTACACCTTC.

The genes are TRBV4-2 and TRBJ2-2; D might be TRBD1 (5 bases). The V gene lost 10 bases and the J gene lost 2 bases, with 17 bases spanning the gap. Per the germline V gene, CDR1 is LGHNA and CDR2 is YNFKEQ. This CDR3 contains 15 residues. The CDR3 loop is CATTKGDLNTGELFF. The CDR3 DNA sequence: TGTGCCACCACGAAAGGGGATCTTAACACCGGGGAGCTGTTTTTT.

The V and J genes are TRBV7-6 and TRBJ2-7; 9 positions agree with TRBD2. The germline gives CDR1 SGHVS, CDR2 FNYEAQ. V dropped 4 bases and J dropped 2; count of bases not matched to a gene: 9. There are 16 residues in the CDR3. CDR3 amino acids: CASSSWGSGGPYEQYF. The CDR3 region has the DNA TGTGCCAGCAGCTCCTGGGGTAGCGGGGGACCCTACGAGCAGTACTTC. Full variable domain (remainder filled in from reference TRBV7-6 and TRBJ2-7): GAGVSQSPRYKVTKRGQDVALRCDPISGHVSLYWYRQALGQGPEFLTYFNYEAQQDKSGLPNDRFSAERPEGSISTLTIQRTEQRDSAMYRCASSSWGSGGPYEQYFGPGTRLTVT.

This chain connects TRBV4-2 to TRBJ1-1; D remains unclear. The CDR3 extends over 15 amino acids. The germline V gene has CDR1 LGHNA and CDR2 YNFKEQ. Trimming removed 4 bases at V and 3 bases at J, with 15 bases between. As DNA, the CDR3 is TGTGCCAGCAGCCCAACAGCGACGCGGGACACTGAAGCTTTCTTT. Translation gives CASSPTATRDTEAFF.

This chain connects TRBV4-3 to TRBJ2-7; D perhaps matches TRBD2 (5 bases). CDR3 length equals 15 residues. Germline CDR1 LGHNA, CDR2 YSLEER. V shed 3 bases and J shed 2 bases, with 14 bases lying between them. The CDR3, as DNA: TGCGCCAGCAGCCAGGCGGCTGGAGGCGCCTACGAGCAGTACTTC. This gives the protein CASSQAAGGAYEQYF.

CDR3 in DNA: TGTGCCAGCAGCTTGTGGACAGGGGTCAATCAGCCCCAGCATTTT. Translating it yields CASSLWTGVNQPQHF. The J gene is TRBJ1-5, the V gene TRBV5-5; 9 positions agree with TRBD1. CDR1 is SGHKS, CDR2 YYEKEE, per germline (reference sequence). The CDR3 is 15 residues long. J lost 3 bases, V lost 1 base, and 2 bases had no gene match.

The V gene is TRBV4-2, the J gene TRBJ2-7; D is perhaps TRBD2 (6 bases). CDR3 length: 16 amino acids. Trimming pared 3 bases from V and 0 bases from J, leaving 15 bases between. Germline CDR1 is LGHNA and CDR2 is YNFKEQ. CDR3 protein: CASSHPGGSSSYEQYF. The DNA of the CDR3 is TGTGCCAGCAGCCACCCCGGGGGAAGTAGCTCCTACGAGCAGTACTTC.

This chain connects TRBV6-5 to TRBJ1-2, with D perhaps matching TRBD1 (6 bases). V shed 5 bases and J shed 4 bases, with 17 bases lying between them. This CDR3 is 15 amino acids long. Germline V lookup: CDR1 MNHEY, CDR2 SVGAGI. CDR3 DNA sequence: TGTGCCAGCAGTCCCCGGGGGCGGGGAGGCTATGGCTACACCTTC. This translates into CASSPRGRGGYGYTF.

This chain uses TRBV7-9 with TRBJ1-4; 10 nucleotides agree with TRBD1. V lost 5 bases to trimming and J lost 4 bases; unmatched junction nucleotides: 4. Germline values: CDR1 SEHNR, CDR2 FQNEAQ (reference sequence). This CDR3 comprises 15 residues. The CDR3 sequence is CASSTGQGDNEKLFF. The CDR3 DNA follows: TGTGCCAGCAGCACCGGACAGGGGGATAATGAAAAACTGTTTTTT. The full variable domain, in which reference TRBV7-9 and TRBJ1-4 provide the parts outside the CDR3, is DTGVSQNPRHKITKRGQNVTFRCDPISEHNRLYWYRQTLGQGPEFLTYFQNEAQLEKSRLLSDRFSAERPKGSFSTLEIQRTEQGDSAMYLCASSTGQGDNEKLFFGSGTQLSVL.

The CDR3 region has the DNA TGCGCCAGCAGCCAGATACAGGGGGTTATTTACGAGCAGTACTTC. Its translation is CASSQIQGVIYEQYF. The chain is built from TRBV4-1 and TRBJ2-7; the match to TRBD1 covers 8 bases. The CDR3 is 15 residues long. Unmatched junction bases numbered 8, after V lost 3 bases and J lost 4 bases. Looked up from germline, CDR1 is MGHRA and CDR2 is YSYEKL.

V is TRBV5-4 and J is TRBJ2-1, with D perhaps matching TRBD2 (5 bases). V was cut by 0 bases and J by 3 bases, with 10 bases left in between. Germline CDR1 reads SGHNT; CDR2 reads YYREEE (reference sequence). The CDR3 is 15 amino acids. CDR3 sequence reads: CASSLAGGRYNEQFF. In DNA, the CDR3 is TGTGCCAGCAGCTTGGCTGGCGGGCGCTACAATGAGCAGTTCTTC.

The rearrangement joins TRBV30 to TRBJ1-2; TRBD1 aligns across 7 bases. Germline CDR1 and CDR2: GTSNPN and SVGIG (reference sequence). Unmatched junction bases numbered 5, after V lost 0 bases and J lost 4 bases. CDR3 length: 14 residues. CDR3 in amino acids: CAWSVEDRTYGYTF. CDR3 in DNA: TGTGCCTGGAGTGTGGAGGACAGGACCTATGGCTACACCTTC.

The gene calls are TRBV5-4 and TRBJ2-1; 11 bases are shared with TRBD2. CDR3 length equals 19 residues. The trim removed 0 bases at V and 8 bases at J, leaving 16 bases unmatched. Germline values: CDR1 SGHNT, CDR2 YYREEE (reference sequence). The CDR3 protein is CASSLDGVTSGSESDEQFF. In DNA form, the CDR3 reads TGTGCCAGCAGCTTGGACGGGGTTACTAGCGGGAGTGAGAGCGATGAGCAGTTCTTC.

This chain connects TRBV5-1 to TRBJ1-2; 7 bases fit TRBD1. This CDR3 contains 14 residues. Germline CDR1 SGHRS, CDR2 YFSETQ. With V trimmed by 1 base and J by 1 base, 1 base remained unmatched. CDR3 sequence: CASSLRGRNYGYTF. The CDR3 DNA follows: TGCGCCAGCAGCTTGAGGGGGCGTAACTATGGCTACACCTTC.

DNA of the CDR3: TGTGCCAGCAGCCAAGGTTCAGGGTATTCGAACACTGAAGCTTTCTTT. This encodes CASSQGSGYSNTEAFF. The rearrangement joins TRBV3-1 (or the pseudogene TRBV3-2) to TRBJ1-1, with D perhaps TRBD1 (5 bases). V was clipped by 1 base and J by 1 base, with 13 bases between them. Per germline, CDR1 LGHDT and CDR2 YNNKEL (reference sequence). This CDR3 has 16 residues.

This sequence joins TRBV10-3 and TRBJ1-5, with 10 positions matching TRBD1. V gave up 6 bases and J gave up 7 bases; unmatched junction bases: 9. Germline CDR1 reads ENHRY; CDR2 reads SYGVKD. This CDR3 is built from 15 residues. CDR3 sequence: CAISLGQGDGQPQHF. The CDR3 nucleotides are TGTGCCATCAGCTTAGGACAGGGGGACGGGCAGCCCCAGCATTTT.

The chain employs TRBV6-5 and TRBJ2-2; 10 nucleotides line up with TRBD1. Germline V lookup: CDR1 MNHEY, CDR2 SVGAGI. With 10 bases clipped from V and 4 bases from J, the junction kept 9 bases outside the gene matches. CDR3 length: 15 residues. The chain's CDR3 is CAIRGGQGTTGELFF. For the CDR3, the DNA is TGTGCCATCAGAGGGGGACAGGGGACCACCGGGGAGCTGTTTTTT.

CDR3 region: CASSSQGPRDGYTF. CDR3 bases: TGCGCCAGCAGCTCTCAGGGTCCTCGGGATGGCTACACCTTC. The rearrangement links TRBV5-1 to TRBJ1-2, with TRBD1 as a possible D gene (5 bases). This CDR3 has 14 amino acids. V was trimmed by 3 bases and J by 6 bases, leaving 15 bases between them. Per the germline V gene, CDR1 is SGHRS and CDR2 is YFSETQ.

The chain carries TRBV27 and TRBJ1-1; 7 nucleotides match TRBD1. V shed 11 bases, J shed 2 bases, and the junction held 11 bases outside the gene matches. Germline V gene lookup returns CDR1 MNHEY and CDR2 SMNVEV (reference sequence). The CDR3 totals 14 residues. CDR3 region: CAFPPGQVNTEAFF. The CDR3 DNA reads TGTGCCTTTCCCCCCGGACAGGTCAACACTGAAGCTTTCTTT.

V is TRBV2 and J is TRBJ1-5; unclear D gene. The CDR3 contains 13 residues. Trimming pared 7 bases from V and 3 bases from J, leaving 10 bases between. The V gene's germline CDR1 is SNHLY and CDR2 FYNNEI. The CDR3 region is CASTREFNQPQHF. The CDR3 nucleotides are TGTGCCAGCACCCGGGAGTTCAATCAGCCCCAGCATTTT.

The V call is TRBV6-4, the J call TRBJ2-3; perhaps D is TRBD1 or TRBD2 (7 bases each). V was shortened by 0 bases and J by 5 bases, with 12 bases between the two germline ends. Germline V gives CDR1 MRHNA, CDR2 SNTAGT. The CDR3 spans 15 residues. The CDR3 DNA follows: TGTGCCAGCAGTGACTCGGGGAGGGGGCGAGATACGCAGTATTTT. This encodes CASSDSGRGRDTQYF.

Only a few counts were recorded for this clone. V and J are TRBV15 and TRBJ2-1, with D possibly matching TRBD2 (5 bases). CDR3 size: 15 residues. V was clipped by 4 bases and J by 1 base, with 11 bases between them. CDR1 LNHNV and CDR2 YYDKDF come from the germline V gene (reference sequence). The CDR3 nucleotides read TGTGCCACCAGCATCGATCTAGCATCCTACAATGAGCAGTTCTTC. It is translated as CATSIDLASYNEQFF. Variable domain in full (rest from reference TRBV15 and TRBJ2-1): DAMVIQNPRYQVTQFGKPVTLSCSQTLNHNVMYWYQQKSSQAPKLLFHYYDKDFNNEADTPDNFQSRRPNTSFCFLDIRSPGLGDTAMYLCATSIDLASYNEQFFGPGTRLTVL.

This chain joins TRBV7-9 and TRBJ2-7; a weak D match, TRBD2 (6 bases). V was cut by 5 bases and J by 1 base, with 9 bases left in between. This CDR3 is built from 13 residues. Germline loops: CDR1 SEHNR, CDR2 FQNEAQ (reference sequence). The CDR3 here is CASSHGRSYEQYF. The CDR3 DNA sequence: TGTGCCAGCAGCCATGGGAGGTCCTACGAGCAGTACTTC.

Regarding this clone: This CDR3 is also generated by other DNA sequences in the sample. This chain links TRBV3-1 (or the pseudogene TRBV3-2) with TRBJ1-5; TRBD1 matches 7 bases. The V and J ends lost 0 bases and 7 bases, in that order; junction bases with no gene match: 6. Germline V CDR1 and CDR2: LGHDT, YNNKEL (reference sequence). CDR3 length: 15 residues. This chain's CDR3 is CASSQDTGAGQPQHF. The CDR3 region has the DNA TGTGCCAGCAGCCAAGATACAGGGGCGGGACAGCCCCAGCATTTT.